The rows below give T cell receptor beta chains drawn from one sample of a study of blood T cells in healthy people across ages. TCRdb re-called the 5' RACE reads through MiXCR, storing one row per CDR3 protein. The data contain 1.5 million to 2 million distinct CDR3 sequences, about 39% of them singletons. The sequenced sample was blood. These receptors were taken from a human donor in good health. Each CDR3 is given with its conserved first and last residue. The D gene is left open where the match is weak. Rows may omit the clone size; those that give it use once, few, many or a size class.

abundance,v_gene,d_gene,j_gene,CDR3aa,CDR3nt
NA,TRBV20-1,NA,TRBJ1-2,CSARNRLSLGYTF,TGCAGTGCTAGAAATAGGCTATCCCTCGGCTACACCTTC
once,TRBV7-8,NA,TRBJ1-6,CASILSWQGGSPLHF,TGTGCCAGCATCCTTAGTTGGCAGGGAGGGTCACCCCTCCACTTT
NA,TRBV7-2,TRBD1,TRBJ1-5,CASSSQTGLSNQPQHF,TGTGCCAGCAGCTCTCAGACAGGGCTCAGCAATCAGCCCCAGCATTTT
NA,TRBV18,NA,TRBJ1-2,CASSPSLGGAGGYTF,TGTGCCAGCTCCCCCTCTTTGGGGGGCGCGGGAGGCTACACCTTC
few,TRBV4-2,NA,TRBJ1-5,CASSPQLLTYSNQPQHF,TGTGCCAGCAGCCCCCAACTGTTAACATATAGCAATCAGCCCCAGCATTTT
NA,TRBV5-5,NA,TRBJ1-4,CASSRIRDRNEKLFF,TGTGCCAGCAGCAGGATCCGGGACCGTAATGAAAAACTGTTTTTT
once,TRBV6-1,NA,TRBJ2-3,CASRASRGTDTQYF,TGTGCCAGCAGAGCTTCCCGGGGCACAGATACGCAGTATTTT
NA,TRBV29-1,TRBD1,TRBJ1-1,CSVHGQGLVTEAFF,TGCAGCGTCCATGGACAGGGCCTCGTCACTGAAGCTTTCTTT
NA,TRBV5-1,NA,TRBJ1-2,CASSLAGANGYIF,TGCGCCAGCAGCTTGGCAGGGGCCAATGGCTACATCTTC
NA,TRBV4-2,TRBD1,TRBJ2-7,CASSQVGTGEPYEQYF,TGTGCCAGCAGCCAAGTTGGGACAGGGGAACCCTACGAGCAGTACTTC
NA,TRBV6-5,NA,TRBJ1-2,CASSYSTLRGYTF,TGTGCCAGCAGTTACTCGACCCTGAGAGGCTACACCTTC
NA,TRBV5-6,TRBD1,TRBJ1-2,CASSLFIKQGQGQINYGYTF,TGTGCCAGCAGCTTGTTTATTAAACAGGGACAGGGCCAAATTAACTATGGCTACACCTTC
NA,TRBV9,NA,TRBJ2-3,CASSVQVISDTQYF,TGTGCCAGCAGCGTTCAGGTGATTTCAGATACGCAGTATTTT
NA,TRBV7-3,NA,TRBJ2-1,CASSPSIYYSSYNEQFF,TGTGCCAGCAGCCCCTCTATTTACTACTCATCCTACAATGAGCAGTTCTTC
NA,TRBV12-3/TRBV12-4,TRBD1,TRBJ2-5,CASRDRDEAQYF,TGCGCCAGCAGGGACAGGGACGAGGCCCAGTACTTC
NA,TRBV4-3,TRBD1,TRBJ2-7,CASSQGSDRGLNEQYF,TGCGCCAGCAGCCAAGGATCAGACAGGGGGCTCAACGAGCAGTACTTC
NA,TRBV7-2,TRBD1,TRBJ1-5,CASSLVGTGGLQPQHF,TGTGCCAGCAGCTTAGTCGGGACAGGGGGCCTTCAGCCCCAGCATTTT
few,TRBV12-3/TRBV12-4,TRBD1,TRBJ1-4,CASSRGQSEKLFF,TGTGCCAGCAGTAGGGGACAGAGTGAAAAACTGTTTTTT
NA,TRBV6-1,TRBD1,TRBJ2-2,CASKGQGNGELFF,TGTGCCAGCAAGGGACAGGGCAACGGGGAGCTGTTTTTT
few,TRBV6-5,TRBD2,TRBJ2-7,CASSYDSGRSYEQYF,TGTGCCAGCAGTTACGACAGCGGGAGGTCCTACGAGCAGTACTTC
NA,TRBV10-3,TRBD1,TRBJ1-5,CAISEGTGAFNQPQHF,TGTGCCATCAGTGAGGGCACAGGGGCTTTCAATCAGCCCCAGCATTTT
few,TRBV5-1,NA,TRBJ2-5,CASSFQTEETQYF,TGCGCCAGCAGCTTCCAGACAGAAGAGACCCAGTACTTC
NA,TRBV4-1,NA,TRBJ2-1,CASSRRGQGNYNEQFF,TGCGCCAGCAGCCGCCGGGGGCAGGGAAACTACAATGAGCAGTTCTTC
few,TRBV20-1,NA,TRBJ1-5,CSARDRGGSNQPQHF,TGCAGTGCTAGAGATCGTGGTGGAAGCAATCAGCCCCAGCATTTT
NA,TRBV12-3/TRBV12-4,NA,TRBJ1-2,CASSMGVGYTF,TGTGCCAGCAGTATGGGAGTAGGCTACACCTTC
NA,TRBV20-1,TRBD2,TRBJ2-1,CSARDPLAGPSNEQFF,TGCAGTGCTAGAGACCCACTAGCGGGGCCATCCAATGAGCAGTTCTTC
NA,TRBV11-2,TRBD1,TRBJ1-3,CASSSYLGQGSGNTIYF,TGTGCCAGCAGCTCTTACCTCGGACAGGGGAGTGGAAACACCATATATTTT
few,TRBV29-1,NA,TRBJ2-1,CSAREFGNEQFF,TGCAGCGCCCGGGAGTTTGGCAATGAGCAGTTCTTC
NA,TRBV28,NA,TRBJ2-5,CASSLRTAGLQGETQYF,TGTGCCAGCAGTTTACGAACTGCGGGCCTCCAGGGAGAGACCCAGTACTTC
NA,TRBV7-2,NA,TRBJ2-7,CASSLSGVLHYEQYF,TGTGCCAGCAGCTTATCGGGGGTACTACACTACGAGCAGTACTTC
NA,TRBV4-1,NA,TRBJ2-1,CASSPYPKGGPRNEQFF,TGCGCCAGCAGCCCCTACCCGAAGGGGGGGCCTAGAAATGAGCAGTTCTTC
NA,TRBV4-3,TRBD2,TRBJ2-7,CASSQDDLGGFGNEQYF,TGCGCCAGCAGCCAAGACGATCTGGGGGGGTTTGGCAACGAGCAGTACTTC
few,TRBV6-5,TRBD1,TRBJ1-2,CASSSPWTGNYGYTF,TGTGCCAGCAGTTCCCCTTGGACAGGGAACTATGGCTACACCTTC
NA,TRBV6-4,NA,TRBJ1-1,CASRLSGALLMNTEAFF,TGTGCCAGCAGACTGTCAGGGGCCCTCTTAATGAACACTGAAGCTTTCTTT
NA,TRBV28,NA,TRBJ1-1,CATTEEGRSLNTEAFF,TGTGCCACGACAGAGGAAGGAAGGTCCTTGAACACTGAAGCTTTCTTT
many,TRBV5-5,NA,TRBJ2-2,CATSDSPNTGELFF,TGTGCCACTAGTGACAGCCCGAACACCGGGGAGCTGTTTTTT
NA,TRBV12-3/TRBV12-4,NA,TRBJ1-5,CASSPWQAGNQPQHF,TGTGCCAGCAGTCCGTGGCAGGCTGGCAATCAGCCCCAGCATTTT
few,TRBV7-2,NA,TRBJ2-4,CASSLASGGRPKNIQYF,TGTGCCAGCAGCTTAGCGTCGGGGGGCAGGCCCAAAAACATTCAGTACTTC
few,TRBV7-2,TRBD2,TRBJ2-3,CASSFLAGGQGITQYF,TGTGCCAGCAGCTTTCTAGCGGGGGGGCAGGGAATTACGCAGTATTTT
NA,TRBV12-3/TRBV12-4,NA,TRBJ2-3,CAGSSASTDTQYF,TGTGCCGGCAGCTCCGCTTCTACGGATACGCAGTATTTT
NA,TRBV6-4,NA,TRBJ2-3,CASSGRDWRDTQYF,TGTGCCAGCAGTGGCAGGGATTGGAGAGATACGCAGTATTTT
many,TRBV7-9,NA,TRBJ1-6,CASSLDWGPLHF,TGTGCCAGCAGCTTAGACTGGGGACCCCTCCACTTT
NA,TRBV20-1,TRBD2,TRBJ2-5,CSATGLAGETQYF,TGCAGTGCTACTGGACTAGCAGGGGAGACCCAGTACTTC
NA,TRBV29-1,NA,TRBJ2-2,CSGRNTGELFF,TGCAGCGGGAGGAACACCGGGGAGCTGTTTTTT
once,TRBV6-2/TRBV6-3,NA,TRBJ2-5,CASSYWATTRLGTQYF,TGTGCCAGCAGTTACTGGGCCACGACAAGGCTGGGGACCCAGTACTTC
NA,TRBV28,NA,TRBJ1-5,CASSYRATITNQPQHF,TGTGCCAGCAGTTACCGGGCCACCATTACTAATCAGCCCCAGCATTTT
NA,TRBV4-3,TRBD1,TRBJ1-2,CASSQGVMQGAPNYGCTF,TGCGCCAGCAGCCAAGGAGTCATGCAGGGGGCACCTAACTATGGCTGCACCTTC
NA,TRBV7-3,NA,TRBJ2-1,CASGTDGTSLYNEQFF,TGTGCCAGCGGCACCGATGGGACCTCATTGTACAATGAGCAGTTCTTC
NA,TRBV12-3/TRBV12-4,NA,TRBJ1-2,CACSWGGGYGYIF,TGTGCCTGCAGTTGGGGGGGAGGCTATGGCTACATCTTC
NA,TRBV10-3,NA,TRBJ2-5,CAISDRVGLFGGQETQYF,TGTGCCATCAGTGACAGGGTAGGACTGTTCGGGGGACAAGAGACCCAGTACTTC
NA,TRBV7-9,TRBD1,TRBJ2-7,CASSLAGQGFDEQYF,TGTGCCAGCAGCTTAGCAGGACAGGGTTTCGACGAGCAGTACTTC
NA,TRBV20-1,TRBD2,TRBJ2-1,CSASGGMKNNEQFF,TGCAGTGCTAGCGGGGGGATGAAGAATAATGAGCAGTTCTTC
few,TRBV24-1,NA,TRBJ1-2,CATSDYKYGYTF,TGTGCCACCAGTGATTACAAATATGGCTACACCTTC
few,TRBV12-3/TRBV12-4,NA,TRBJ1-5,CASRRTQGQPQHF,TGTGCCAGCAGACGGACCCAAGGCCAGCCCCAGCATTTT